This T cell receptor (beta chain) was documented in a study of regulatory T cells in long-lasting Graves disease. Regarding the study as a whole: Owing to a sample size that was small, accuracy may have been reduced. Patients with persistent Graves' had lower TCR diversity than newly diagnosed patients.

With iRepertoire HTBI primers and Arm-PCR of CDR3 regions, TCR beta libraries were built. TCRdb fed the multiplex PCR reads into MiXCR, producing one record per CDR3 protein. The sample consists of roughly 450,000 distinct CDR3 sequences, less than 25% of them appearing once. Sample time point: persistent/refractory GD, antithyroid drugs over 5 years with positive TRAb. The TCR library was prepared using RNA isolated from PBMCs. It was American Thyroid Association guidelines that determined Graves' disease diagnosis. The patients included were those that came from an endocrinology department in Xi'an, China. The germline CDR1 and CDR2 sequences are MNHNS and SASEGT. The CDR3 totals 15 residues. V lost 6 bases, J lost 6 bases, and 18 bases lay in between. To note about this clonotype: What it binds is not known.

The sequencing here drew on peripheral blood mononuclear cells (PBMCs), taken when the disease was refractory, from a patient treated with antithyroid drugs. The rearrangement joins TRBV6-1 to TRBJ1-5, with a weak D call TRBD1 (6 bases). The sequence was collected from a female donor with Graves disease. The CDR3: CASSLRGGYGQPQHF. CDR3 coding DNA: TGTGCCAGCAGCCTTCGGGGGGGCTACGGTCAGCCCCAGCATTTT.